The subject of this entry is one T cell receptor beta chain. No antigen is known for it. The sample is drawn from a study of identical twins. Study-level findings and limits: In zero-insertion analyses, partial confounding could arise from invariant MAIT and iNKT cells. Among out-of-frame alpha sequences shared by twins, low generation probability occurred in excess. Beta clonotypes that were abundant in cord blood contained fewer insertions, a pattern absent from memory repertoires.

Template switching added a universal primer site, and cDNA bore unique molecular identifiers. TCRdb used MiXCR to reprocess the 5' RACE reads, holding one entry per CDR3 protein. The sample holds roughly 240,000 distinct CDR3 sequences; 6% to 8.5% are singletons and the top ten take approximately 5.4%. The CDR3 loop spans 16 amino acids. Germline V gene sequence: CDR1 MGHRA, CDR2 YSYEKL. Between the trimmed V and J ends, which lost 0 bases and 5 bases, there was a span of 14 bases. The sample also formed part of further work on yellow fever vaccine responses in identical twins.

The sample was CD8+ T cells sorted from blood. The chain uses TRBV4-1 and TRBJ1-5, with D possibly TRBD1 on 5 matching bases. This receptor was obtained from a woman aged 18-29 years in good health. The CDR3: CASSQDVGMGHQPQHF. CDR3 bases: TGCGCCAGCAGCCAAGATGTAGGAATGGGGCATCAGCCCCAGCATTTT.